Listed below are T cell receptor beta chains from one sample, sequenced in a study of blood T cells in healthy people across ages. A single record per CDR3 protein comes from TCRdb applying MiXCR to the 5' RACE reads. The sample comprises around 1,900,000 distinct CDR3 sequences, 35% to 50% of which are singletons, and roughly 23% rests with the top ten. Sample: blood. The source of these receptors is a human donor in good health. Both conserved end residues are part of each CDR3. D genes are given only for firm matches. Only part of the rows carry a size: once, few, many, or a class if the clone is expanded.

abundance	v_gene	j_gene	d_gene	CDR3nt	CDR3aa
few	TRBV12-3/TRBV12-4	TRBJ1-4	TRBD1	TGTGCCAGCAGTTCCGGACAGGGAGCTTATGAAAAACTGTTTTTT	CASSSGQGAYEKLFF
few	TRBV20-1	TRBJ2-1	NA	TGCAGTGCTCAAGACAGGCAGGATGAGCAGTTCTTC	CSAQDRQDEQFF
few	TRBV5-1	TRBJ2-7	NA	TGCGCCAGCAGTCACCAGACAGGCCCCTACGAGCAGTACTTC	CASSHQTGPYEQYF
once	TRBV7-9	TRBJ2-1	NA	TGTGCCAGCAGCTTAGCTGCGGGGGCCCCCTACAATGAGCAGTTCTTC	CASSLAAGAPYNEQFF
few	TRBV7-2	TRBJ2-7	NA	TGTGCCAGCAGCTTAGCGCTAGCCAGGACCTACGAGCAGTACTTC	CASSLALARTYEQYF
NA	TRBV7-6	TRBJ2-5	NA	TGTGCCAGCAGCTTACGGGACCAACCAAGGAAACGGGAGACCCAGTACTTC	CASSLRDQPRKRETQYF
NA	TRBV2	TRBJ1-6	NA	TGTGCCAGCAGTTCGAGGACAGAAGGGGCCCTCCACTTT	CASSSRTEGALHF
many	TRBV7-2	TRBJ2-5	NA	TGTGCCAGCAGCTTATATAGGGAGACCCAGTACTTC	CASSLYRETQYF
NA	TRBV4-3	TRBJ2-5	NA	TGCGCCAGCAGCCAGGAACTACTAGCTTCGGAGACCCAGTACTTC	CASSQELLASETQYF
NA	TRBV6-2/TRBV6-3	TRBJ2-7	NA	TGTGCCAGCAGTTACTCGGACACGCGACCCTCCTACGAGCAGTACTTC	CASSYSDTRPSYEQYF
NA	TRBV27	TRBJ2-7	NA	TGTGTCAGCAGTTTTGGCGTCCGACCGGGGTTCTCCTACGAGCAGTACTTC	CVSSFGVRPGFSYEQYF
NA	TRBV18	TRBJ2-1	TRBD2	TGTGCCAGCTCACCAGCGAGCGGGGCAACCTACAATGAGCAGTTCTTC	CASSPASGATYNEQFF
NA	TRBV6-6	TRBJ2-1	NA	TGTGCCAGCAGCCGGGACTCCCGACCTTTGAATGAGCAGTTCTTC	CASSRDSRPLNEQFF
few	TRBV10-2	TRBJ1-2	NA	TGCGCCACCAGACAGAATCGGGACGATGGCTACACCTTC	CATRQNRDDGYTF
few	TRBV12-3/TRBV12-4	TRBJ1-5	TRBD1	TGTGCCAGCAGTTTAGGCGGACAGGCCGAGAATCAGCCCCAGCATTTT	CASSLGGQAENQPQHF
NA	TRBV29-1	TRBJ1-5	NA	TGCAGCGTTGGGTCCCGAGGGCCCCAGCATTTT	CSVGSRGPQHF
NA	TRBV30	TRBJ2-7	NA	TGTGCCTGGACCCCCCTGGGGCAGCCCTACGAGCAGTACTTC	CAWTPLGQPYEQYF
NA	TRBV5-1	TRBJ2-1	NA	TGCGCCAGCAGCTTATATGGACAGACCTCCTACAATGAGCAGTTCTTC	CASSLYGQTSYNEQFF
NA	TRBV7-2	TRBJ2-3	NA	TGTGCCAGCAGCTCCATCGGACAAAGACCGCCAGATACGCAGTATTTT	CASSSIGQRPPDTQYF
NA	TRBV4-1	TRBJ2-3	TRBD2	TGCGCCAGCAGTCACAGAACGACTAGCGGGGGGGCAGATACGCAGTATTTT	CASSHRTTSGGADTQYF
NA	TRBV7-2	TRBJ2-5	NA	TGTGCCAGCAGCTTAGGATCCCGCAGGGGGGGTATTGGGACCCAGTACTTC	CASSLGSRRGGIGTQYF
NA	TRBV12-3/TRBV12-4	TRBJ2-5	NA	TGTGCCAGCACATTTACAGGAGACCAAGAGACCCAGTACTTC	CASTFTGDQETQYF
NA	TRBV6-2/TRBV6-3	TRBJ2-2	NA	TGTGCCAGCAGCCCCACTCTCTTTCAAACCGGGGAGCTGTTTTTT	CASSPTLFQTGELFF
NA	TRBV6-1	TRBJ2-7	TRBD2	TGTGCCAGCAGTGTCCTCCCGCGGGGGTACCCCGAGCAGTACTTC	CASSVLPRGYPEQYF
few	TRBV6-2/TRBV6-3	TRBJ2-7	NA	TGTGCCAGCAGTTACGCTACCGAGACAGACTTCACCTACGAGCAGTACTTC	CASSYATETDFTYEQYF
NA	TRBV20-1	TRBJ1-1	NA	TGCAGTGCTAGTGACGGGGCGAACACTGAAGCTTTCTTT	CSASDGANTEAFF
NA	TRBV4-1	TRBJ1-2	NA	TGCGCCAGCAGCCAAGCGGGGGGCCGCGGCTACACCTTC	CASSQAGGRGYTF
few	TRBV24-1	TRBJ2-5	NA	TGTGCCACCTCGTTCGACGGAGAGACCCAGTACTTC	CATSFDGETQYF
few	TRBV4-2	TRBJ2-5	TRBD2	TGTGCCAGCAGCCAAGATCTAGCGGGGCGATTACCTCAAGAGACCCAGTACTTC	CASSQDLAGRLPQETQYF
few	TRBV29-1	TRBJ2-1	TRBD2	TGCAGCGTTGAATGGGAGGGGTATGAGCAGTTCTTC	CSVEWEGYEQFF
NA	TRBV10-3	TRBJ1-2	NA	TGTGCCATCAGTGCGGACAGTGCTGGCTACACCTTC	CAISADSAGYTF
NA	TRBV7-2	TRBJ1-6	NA	TGTGCCAGCAGCCCCCCGGGGCAGAGCCTCCACTTT	CASSPPGQSLHF
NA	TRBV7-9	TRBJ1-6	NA	TGTGCCAGCAGCTTAGCGCTACATAATTCACCCCTCCACTTT	CASSLALHNSPLHF